This T cell receptor (beta chain) was observed in a study of blood T cell repertoires in COVID-19 (dated by TCRdb to 2018 to 2021). Regarding the study in general: The collaborator samples originated in the United States, Italy and Spain and spanned the acute and convalescent phases of COVID-19. The prospective study material was composed of cDNA or gDNA derived from T cells, B-cell-depleted T cells, or PBMCs. The dataset comprised deeply sampled blood TCRbeta repertoires from subjects exposed to, actively infected with, or recovered from COVID-19. The repertoires were released in a freely available public database intended as a resource for research on the immune response to SARS-CoV-2. The samples were drawn from the first 160 participants of the ongoing ImmuneRACE study and from 1,200 or so subjects provided by 6 global collaborators. A de-identified subject ID, COVID-19 status, age in years and sex were almost always included in the sample metadata. Where available, HLA class I and class II types were obtained from metadata supplied by the sample provider rather than from assay-based typing. The research as a whole found: The amount of clinical and demographic metadata varied by source and participant and was provided uncurated.

Comment on this clone: Its specific antigen is unknown. Base-call qualities are not available, and no considerably larger clone is one nucleotide away.

Enrolling through a virtual design, the prospective study's participants ranged in age from about 18 to 100 years and lived across 24 United States geographic areas. To assign participants to cohorts, the prospective study relied on clinical history that participants themselves reported in a screening survey and a study questionnaire. Mobile phlebotomists in the prospective study collected whole blood, serum and a nasopharyngeal or oropharyngeal swab from every participant. Additional blood draws and questionnaires over an approximately 2-month period could optionally be provided by prospective study participants. Before DNA extraction, blood samples from the prospective study were shipped at room temperature or frozen. TCRbeta CDR3 regions were amplified from genomic DNA by means of the immunoSEQ Assay, a bias-controlled multiplex PCR. The original methods were these. The number of nucleated cells in each sample was estimated from the amplification of reference gene primers within the assay. Sequence reads were collapsed and filtered to measure the absolute abundance of every unique TCRbeta CDR3 rearrangement. For each sample, productive Simpson clonality was calculated by taking the square root of Simpson's diversity index across productive rearrangements. The clones in this table, taken by TCRdb from immuneACCESS, are in-frame only. Not every clone is retained; where verified, under half of the shortfall comes from an unresolved V gene, and the cause of the rest is unknown. V, J and clone size are those of that table, while D and trimming were read from the DNA. For this sample there are about 250,000 clones; about nine tenths appear just once. The top ten hold approximately 2.4% of the sample.

V drops 3 bases and J drops 5 bases, leaving 8 bases in between. The CDR3, from cysteine to phenylalanine, totals 12 residues. Of the read, only the CDR3 DNA is kept; its 36 bases are in frame from base 1. The germline V gene (reference sequence) provides CDR1 WNHNN and CDR2 SYGVQD. The chain was built from TRBV10-1 and TRBJ2-7, with the identity of the D gene unclear. Material for sequencing was PBMCs or T cells enriched from blood (not recorded which). The clonotype was recovered from a woman between 25 and 40 years old with acute COVID-19. CDR3 loop: CASSERVDEQYF. The nucleotide sequence is given as TGCGCCAGCAGTGAACGGGTCGACGAGCAGTACTTC.